The 20 T cell receptor beta chains reported below all come from one sample, sequenced in a study of CD8+CD57+ T cells in acquired aplastic anemia. Genomic DNA acted as the template from which TCR beta VDJ combination and CDR3 sequence profiling were carried out. Each CDR3 protein is one row after TCRdb ran MiXCR on the reads. The table lists about 180,000 distinct CDR3 sequences, 63% of them singletons. Selection for sequencing was limited to patients who had shown CD8+CD57+ cell expansion by flow cytometry. Sequenced input: sorted CD4+, CD8+, or CD8+CD57+ T cells (not recorded which) from PBMCs. The receptors originated from a human donor with aplastic anemia.

This clonotype was detected only a few times. V and J are TRBV24-1 and TRBJ2-3; D possibly corresponds to TRBD1 (6 bases). Germline CDR1 KGHDR, CDR2 SFDVKD. The length of the CDR3 is 12 residues. The V end lost 7 bases, the J end lost 8 bases, and 12 bases lay between the germline ends. The chain's CDR3 is CATSRQDSTQYF. The CDR3 DNA reads TGTGCCACCAGCAGACAGGACTCTACGCAGTATTTT.

The J gene is TRBJ2-1, the V gene TRBV11-3, with D perhaps TRBD2 (6 bases). The V end was cut by 2 bases, the J end by 16 bases, with 12 bases between. The CDR3 runs to 11 residues. Looked up from germline, CDR1 is SGHNT and CDR2 is YENEEA. CDR3 sequence reads: CASSLTGVLFF. The CDR3 DNA sequence: TGTGCCAGCAGCTTAACGGGAGTACTCTTCTTC. The whole variable domain, filled in from reference TRBV11-3 and TRBJ2-1, reads EAGVVQSPRYKIIEKKQPVAFWCNPISGHNTLYWYLQNLGQGPELLIRYENEEAVDDSQLPKDRFSAERLKGVDSTLKIQPAELGDSAVYLCASSLTGVLFFGPGTRLTVL.

This clonotype was detected a few times. The chain couples TRBV2 to TRBJ1-4; TRBD1 matches at 8 bases. With 7 bases clipped from V and 5 bases from J, the junction kept 9 bases outside the gene matches. Germline V gene lookup returns CDR1 SNHLY and CDR2 FYNNEI. CDR3 length: 15 residues. For the CDR3, the DNA is TGTGCCAGCAAGGTGGGGGGGACAGGCAATGAAAAACTGTTTTTT. Translation: CASKVGGTGNEKLFF. The complete variable domain, with remaining parts taken from reference TRBV2 and TRBJ1-4, reads EPEVTQTPSHQVTQMGQEVILRCVPISNHLYFYWYRQILGQKVEFLVSFYNNEISEKSEIFDDQFSVERPDGSNFTLKIRSTKLEDSAMYFCASKVGGTGNEKLFFGSGTQLSVL.

The chain combines TRBV20-1 with TRBJ2-3, with D maybe TRBD2 (6 bases). Trimming left V 3 bases short and J 2 bases short, with 12 bases between. This CDR3 comprises 14 residues. Germline V gene lookup returns CDR1 DFQATT and CDR2 SNEGSKA (reference sequence). The CDR3 region has the DNA TGCAGTGCTAGGCGGGACTCCGACACAGATACGCAGTATTTT. Translating it yields CSARRDSDTDTQYF.

The chain links TRBV5-1 to TRBJ1-1; D is perhaps TRBD1 (6 bases). The CDR3 totals 13 residues. CDR1 and CDR2 from the germline V gene are SGHRS and YFSETQ. Trimming removed 6 bases from V and 7 bases from J, with 16 bases in between. The CDR3 protein is CASTLGGQDEAFF. For the CDR3, the DNA is TGCGCCAGCACCCTGGGGGGGCAGGATGAAGCTTTCTTT.

The chain employs TRBV12-3 or TRBV12-4 and TRBJ2-7; 9 positions agree with TRBD2. CDR3 length equals 14 residues. The J segment lost 3 bases and the V segment lost 7 bases, leaving 7 bases of the junction unmatched. CDR3 nucleotides: TGTGCCAGCACCGGTAGCGGGAGTGGCTACGAGCAGTACTTC. Protein product: CASTGSGSGYEQYF.

V usage is TRBV24-1 and J usage is TRBJ2-3; no reliable D call. Germline V CDR1 and CDR2: KGHDR, SFDVKD. V was shortened by 3 bases and J by 2 bases, with 5 bases between the two germline ends. The CDR3 covers 13 residues. CDR3 residues: CATSDGNTDTQYF. The CDR3 DNA is TGTGCCACCAGTGATGGGAACACAGATACGCAGTATTTT.

This clonotype was found once. The junction departs from germline at one end; a sequencing error may be responsible. This sequence joins TRBV7-3 and TRBJ2-2; D possibly corresponds to TRBD2 (7 bases). CDR1 is SGHTA, CDR2 FQGTGA, per germline. The CDR3 is made up of 12 amino acids. For the CDR3, the DNA is TGTGCCAGCAGCCTCAGGGGCGGGGGGCTGTTTTTT. Protein product: CASSLRGGGLFF. Supplemented by reference TRBV7-3 and TRBJ2-2, the full variable domain reads GAGVSQTPSNKVTEKGKYVELRCDPISGHTALYWYRQSLGQGPEFLIYFQGTGAADDSGLPNDRFFAVRPEGSVSTLKIQRTERGDSAVYLCASSLRGGGLFFGEGSRLTVL.

CDR3 sequence (DNA): TGCGCCAGCAGCTTGACCGGGACAGGGGTCACTGAAGCTTTCTTT. This translates into CASSLTGTGVTEAFF. The rearrangement joins TRBV5-1 to TRBJ1-1, with 10 bases aligning to TRBD1. CDR1 and CDR2 (germline): SGHRS, YFSETQ. The V gene end was trimmed by 1 base and the J gene end by 4 bases; junction bases not matched to a gene: 4. CDR3 length: 15 residues. Full variable domain (rest looked up from reference TRBV5-1 and TRBJ1-1): KAGVTQTPRYLIKTRGQQVTLSCSPISGHRSVSWYQQTPGQGLQFLFEYFSETQRNKGNFPGRFSGRQFSNSRSEMNVSTLELGDSALYLCASSLTGTGVTEAFFGQGTRLTVV.

The V and J genes are TRBV4-3 and TRBJ2-5; D is perhaps TRBD1 (5 bases). The germline gives CDR1 LGHNA, CDR2 YSLEER. The V and J ends lost 4 bases and 4 bases respectively, with 19 bases between them. CDR3 size: 16 residues. CDR3 protein: CASSPGDGRGSETQYF. The CDR3 bases are TGCGCCAGCAGCCCCGGTGACGGAAGGGGCTCAGAGACCCAGTACTTC.

The rearrangement uses TRBV10-3 and TRBJ2-7; D possibly corresponds to TRBD2 (6 bases). Germline V gene lookup returns CDR1 ENHRY and CDR2 SYGVKD. CDR3 length equals 19 residues. V lost 0 bases and J lost 0, with 21 bases in between. CDR3 loop: CAISESMVGRGLSSYEQYF. As DNA, the CDR3 is TGTGCCATCAGTGAGTCGATGGTGGGCCGGGGACTGAGCTCCTACGAGCAGTACTTC.

The rearrangement uses TRBV20-1 and TRBJ1-2, with unresolved D. CDR1 is DFQATT, CDR2 SNEGSKA, per germline (reference sequence). Trimming took 6 bases from V and 3 from J, leaving 8 bases between them. CDR3 length: 11 residues. In DNA form, the CDR3 reads TGCAGTGCGGCCCGCGACTATGGCTACACCTTC. It codes for CSAARDYGYTF.

V is TRBV7-8 and J is TRBJ2-7, with 8 bases identical to TRBD1. The CDR3 sequence is 18 residues long. The germline gives CDR1 SGHVS, CDR2 FQNEAQ. The J segment lost 5 bases and the V segment lost 3 bases, leaving 18 bases of the junction unmatched. The CDR3 here is CASSFPRRRQGFTDEQYF. The CDR3, as DNA: TGTGCCAGCAGCTTTCCACGAAGGAGACAGGGGTTTACGGACGAGCAGTACTTC.

V and J are TRBV24-1 and TRBJ2-3; no clear D. The length of the CDR3 is 12 residues. Germline CDR1 KGHDR, CDR2 SFDVKD. The ends were cut back, 4 bases at V and 9 bases at J, with 10 bases in the middle. The CDR3 region is CATSDFGATQYF. Written as DNA, the CDR3 is TGTGCCACCAGTGACTTCGGAGCAACGCAGTATTTT.

On this clonotype: A much larger clone is a single base away; this may be a read error. The chain joins TRBV4-3 to TRBJ2-1; 8 nucleotides align to TRBD2. Trimming took 4 bases from V and 10 from J; bases not matched to a gene: 12. The CDR3 length is 15 residues. Germline V gives CDR1 LGHNA, CDR2 YSLEER. CDR3 coding DNA: TGCGCCAGCAGCCCAAGCGGGGGTGTATCCTACGAGCAGTTCTTC. It is translated as CASSPSGGVSYEQFF.

This chain links TRBV20-1 with TRBJ2-7; no firm D call. The CDR3 contains 10 residues. CDR1 and CDR2 from the germline V gene are DFQATT and SNEGSKA (reference sequence). V lost 3 bases and J 7 bases, leaving 7 bases between the germline ends. In DNA form, the CDR3 reads TGCAGTGCTAGCCAAATTGAGCAGTACTTC. This translates into CSASQIEQYF.

The genes are TRBV7-6 and TRBJ2-7, with a tentative D call TRBD1 (6 bases). Germline V gene lookup returns CDR1 SGHVS and CDR2 FNYEAQ. This CDR3 has 14 residues. V was pared by 0 bases and J by 1 base, with 7 bases between. The CDR3 DNA reads TGTGCCAGCAGCTTAGCGACAGGATCCTACGAGCAGTACTTC. Amino acids: CASSLATGSYEQYF.

This clonotype has a single count. Here the CDR3 reads CASRSLGANEQYF. CDR3 bases: TGTGCCAGCAGATCCCTGGGGGCTAACGAGCAGTACTTC. The chain uses TRBV5-4 and TRBJ2-7; D might be TRBD1 (6 bases). Looked up from germline, CDR1 is SGHNT and CDR2 is YYREEE (reference sequence). V dropped 5 bases and J dropped 5 bases, with 14 bases sitting between them. The CDR3 runs to 13 residues.

The J gene is TRBJ1-5, the V gene TRBV19; a weak D match, TRBD1 (6 bases). The CDR3 consists of 14 residues. Trimming removed 7 bases at V and 2 bases at J, with 12 bases between. The germline gives CDR1 LNHDA, CDR2 SQIVND (reference sequence). The DNA of the CDR3 is TGTGCCAGTACCAACAGGGAGGGCAATCAGCCCCAGCATTTT. Translated: CASTNREGNQPQHF.

This clonotype has a single count. The rearrangement joins TRBV2 to TRBJ2-7; the D gene is possibly TRBD2 (5 bases). Germline CDR1 and CDR2: SNHLY and FYNNEI. There are 13 residues in the CDR3. V lost 6 bases and J lost 5, with 14 bases in between. The CDR3 bases are TGTGCCAGCAGATGGACTCCGGACCACGAGCAGTACTTC. The encoded protein is CASRWTPDHEQYF.